This TCR beta chain derives from a study of breast tumors, draining lymph nodes, adjacent tissues. Study-level findings and limits: Findings are consistent with lymph node origin and intratumoral expansion of most tumor T cells. Data only fit, rather than demonstrated, lymph node origin of most tumor T cells.

Breast cancer patients provided tissue from their axillary draining lymph nodes. There are many counts of this clonotype. Its specificity is not known. V lost 6 bases to trimming and J lost 9 bases; unmatched junction nucleotides: 12. Looked up from germline, CDR1 is LNHDA and CDR2 is SQIVND (reference sequence). This CDR3 has 14 residues. TCRdb independently ran MiXCR on the multiplex PCR reads; one entry per CDR3 protein. This sample has roughly 80,000 distinct CDR3 sequences, with roughly 19% found just once. The sequencing sample was made of axillary lymph node tissue. The TCR sequence derives from a female donor with breast cancer. Some clones in this sample may be carry-over from other donors' samples. This rearrangement joins TRBV19 to TRBJ2-7, with 9 bases identical to TRBD1. The CDR3 spells CASRATGTGTRQYF. The CDR3 nucleotides read TGTGCCAGTAGAGCCACCGGGACAGGGACGAGGCAGTACTTC.